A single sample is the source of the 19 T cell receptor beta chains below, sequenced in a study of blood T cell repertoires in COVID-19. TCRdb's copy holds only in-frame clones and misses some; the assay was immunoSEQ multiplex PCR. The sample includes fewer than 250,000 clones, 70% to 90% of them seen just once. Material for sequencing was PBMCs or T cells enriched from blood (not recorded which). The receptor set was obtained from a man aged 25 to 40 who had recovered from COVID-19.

The CDR3 DNA is TGTGCCAGCAGTGAATTTGGAGGACAGGGCTTTATCACCGGGGAGCTGTTTTTT. It yields the protein CASSEFGGQGFITGELFF. J is TRBJ2-2 and V is TRBV6-1; 8 bases are a match to TRBD1. The V segment lost 2 bases and the J segment 4 bases; nucleotides outside the gene matches: 12. The CDR3 has 18 amino acids. The germline CDR1 and CDR2 sequences are MNHNS and SASEGT.

The CDR3: CASRSGAYNEQFF. Here the CDR3 DNA reads TGTGCCAGCAGGAGCGGGGCGTACAATGAGCAGTTCTTC. The V call is TRBV12-3 or TRBV12-4, the J call TRBJ2-1; 7 bases fit TRBD2. V lost 6 bases, J lost 4 bases, and 3 bases stayed unmatched. The CDR3 spans 13 residues.

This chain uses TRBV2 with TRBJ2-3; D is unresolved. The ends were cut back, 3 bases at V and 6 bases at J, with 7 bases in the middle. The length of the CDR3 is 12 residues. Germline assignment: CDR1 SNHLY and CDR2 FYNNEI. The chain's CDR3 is CASSENSDTQYF. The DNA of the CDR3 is TGTGCCAGCAGTGAGAACAGTGATACGCAGTATTTT.

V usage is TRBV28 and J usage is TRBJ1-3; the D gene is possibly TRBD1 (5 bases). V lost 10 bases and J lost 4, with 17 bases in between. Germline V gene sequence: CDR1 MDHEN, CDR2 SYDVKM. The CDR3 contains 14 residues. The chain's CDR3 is CATIREGSGNTIYF. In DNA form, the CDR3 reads TGTGCCACCATAAGGGAGGGGTCGGGAAACACCATATATTTT.

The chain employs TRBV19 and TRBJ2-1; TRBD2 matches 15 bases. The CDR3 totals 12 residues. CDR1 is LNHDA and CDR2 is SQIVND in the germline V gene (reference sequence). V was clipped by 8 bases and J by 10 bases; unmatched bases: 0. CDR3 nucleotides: TGTGCCAGTGGACTAGCGGGGGGGGAGCAGTTCTTC. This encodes CASGLAGGEQFF.

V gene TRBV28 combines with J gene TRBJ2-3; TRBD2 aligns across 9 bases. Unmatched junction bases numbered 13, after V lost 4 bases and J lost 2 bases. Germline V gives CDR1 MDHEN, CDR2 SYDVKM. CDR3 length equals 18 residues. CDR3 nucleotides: TGTGCCAGCAGTTCGGACAGTCGAATAGCGGGAGCCACAGATACGCAGTATTTT. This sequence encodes CASSSDSRIAGATDTQYF. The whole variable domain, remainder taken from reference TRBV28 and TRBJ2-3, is DVKVTQSSRYLVKRTGEKVFLECVQDMDHENMFWYRQDPGLGLRLIYFSYDVKMKEKGDIPEGYSVSREKKERFSLILESASTNQTSMYLCASSSDSRIAGATDTQYFGPGTRLTVL.

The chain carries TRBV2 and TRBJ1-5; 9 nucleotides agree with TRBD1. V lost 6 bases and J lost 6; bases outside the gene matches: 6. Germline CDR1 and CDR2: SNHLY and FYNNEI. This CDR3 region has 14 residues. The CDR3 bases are TGTGCCAGCAGCGGGACAGGGTCGTTTCAGCCCCAGCATTTT. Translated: CASSGTGSFQPQHF. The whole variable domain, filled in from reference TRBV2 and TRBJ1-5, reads EPEVTQTPSHQVTQMGQEVILRCVPISNHLYFYWYRQILGQKVEFLVSFYNNEISEKSEIFDDQFSVERPDGSNFTLKIRSTKLEDSAMYFCASSGTGSFQPQHFGDGTRLSIL.

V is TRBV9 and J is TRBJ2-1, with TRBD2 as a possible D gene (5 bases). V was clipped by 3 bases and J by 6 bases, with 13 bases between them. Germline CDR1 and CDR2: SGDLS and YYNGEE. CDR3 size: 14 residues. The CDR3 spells CASSEEGLVNEQFF. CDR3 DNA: TGTGCCAGCAGCGAGGAAGGACTGGTCAATGAGCAGTTCTTC.

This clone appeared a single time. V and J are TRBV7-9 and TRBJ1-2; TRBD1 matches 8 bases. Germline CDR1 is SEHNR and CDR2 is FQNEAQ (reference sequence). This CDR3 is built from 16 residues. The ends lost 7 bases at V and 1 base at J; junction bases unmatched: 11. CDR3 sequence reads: CASTTNRGAINYGYTF. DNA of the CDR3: TGTGCCAGCACCACGAACAGGGGGGCTATTAACTATGGCTACACCTTC.

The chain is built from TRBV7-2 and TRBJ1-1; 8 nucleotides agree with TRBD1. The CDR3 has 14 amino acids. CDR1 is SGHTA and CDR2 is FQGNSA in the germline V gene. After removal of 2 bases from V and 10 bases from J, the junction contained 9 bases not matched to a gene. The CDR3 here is CASSLTGGNRRAFF. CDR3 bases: TGTGCCAGCAGCTTAACAGGGGGGAACCGAAGAGCTTTCTTT.

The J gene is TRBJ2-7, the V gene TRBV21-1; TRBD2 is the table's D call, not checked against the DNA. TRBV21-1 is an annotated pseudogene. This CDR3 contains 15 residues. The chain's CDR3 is CASSKAGGGPYEQYF. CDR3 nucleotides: TGTGCCAGCAGCAAAGCGGGAGGGGGTCCCTACGAGCAGTACTTC.

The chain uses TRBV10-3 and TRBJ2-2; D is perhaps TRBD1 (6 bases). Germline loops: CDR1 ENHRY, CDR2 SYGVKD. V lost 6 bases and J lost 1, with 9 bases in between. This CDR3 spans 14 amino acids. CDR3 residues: CAISPGQNTGELFF. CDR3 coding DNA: TGTGCCATCAGCCCGGGACAGAACACCGGGGAGCTGTTTTTT.

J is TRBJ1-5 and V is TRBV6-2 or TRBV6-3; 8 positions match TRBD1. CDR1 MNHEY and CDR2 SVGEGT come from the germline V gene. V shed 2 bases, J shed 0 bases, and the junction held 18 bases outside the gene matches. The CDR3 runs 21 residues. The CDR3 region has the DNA TGTGCCAGCAGTTACCGTTCTTCGAGCGACAGGGGCACCCCTAGCAATCAGCCCCAGCATTTT. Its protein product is CASSYRSSSDRGTPSNQPQHF.

CDR3 DNA: TGTGCCAGCAGCTTGCGGGGGGGAAACACCATATATTTT. Its translation is CASSLRGGNTIYF. The chain links TRBV11-2 to TRBJ1-3; possibly TRBD1 for D (5 bases). Trimming left V 3 bases short and J 4 bases short, with 7 bases between. Germline CDR1 reads SGHAT; CDR2 reads FQNNGV. The CDR3 is made up of 13 amino acids. Complete variable domain (other parts from reference TRBV11-2 and TRBJ1-3): EAGVAQSPRYKIIEKRQSVAFWCNPISGHATLYWYQQILGQGPKLLIQFQNNGVVDDSQLPKDRFSAERLKGVDSTLKIQPAKLEDSAVYLCASSLRGGNTIYFGEGSWLTVV.

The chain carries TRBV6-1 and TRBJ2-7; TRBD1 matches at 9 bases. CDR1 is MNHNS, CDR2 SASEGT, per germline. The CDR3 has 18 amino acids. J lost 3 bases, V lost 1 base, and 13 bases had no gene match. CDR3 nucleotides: TGTGCCAGCAGTGAAGTAGCTCGCAGGCGACAGGGGGTCTACGAGCAGTACTTC. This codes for CASSEVARRRQGVYEQYF.

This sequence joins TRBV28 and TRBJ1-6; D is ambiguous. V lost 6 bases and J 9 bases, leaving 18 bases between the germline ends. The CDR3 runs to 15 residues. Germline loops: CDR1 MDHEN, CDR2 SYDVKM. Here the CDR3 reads CASRLEAAGSSPLHF. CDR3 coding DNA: TGTGCCAGCAGGCTAGAAGCGGCCGGCAGTTCACCCCTCCACTTT.

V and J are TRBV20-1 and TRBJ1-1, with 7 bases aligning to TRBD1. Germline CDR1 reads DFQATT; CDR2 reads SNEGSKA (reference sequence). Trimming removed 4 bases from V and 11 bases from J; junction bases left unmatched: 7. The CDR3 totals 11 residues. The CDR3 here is CSAKTGEVAFF. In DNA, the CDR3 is TGCAGTGCTAAAACAGGGGAGGTGGCTTTCTTT.

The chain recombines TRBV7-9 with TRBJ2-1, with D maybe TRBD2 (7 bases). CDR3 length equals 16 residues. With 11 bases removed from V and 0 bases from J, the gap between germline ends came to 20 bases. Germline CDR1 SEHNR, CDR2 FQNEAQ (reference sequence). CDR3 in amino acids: CAGVGWEGDSYNEQFF. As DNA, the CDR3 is TGTGCCGGTGTAGGATGGGAGGGGGACTCCTACAATGAGCAGTTCTTC. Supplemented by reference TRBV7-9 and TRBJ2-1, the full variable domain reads DTGVSQNPRHKITKRGQNVTFRCDPISEHNRLYWYRQTLGQGPEFLTYFQNEAQLEKSRLLSDRFSAERPKGSFSTLEIQRTEQGDSAMYLCAGVGWEGDSYNEQFFGPGTRLTVL.

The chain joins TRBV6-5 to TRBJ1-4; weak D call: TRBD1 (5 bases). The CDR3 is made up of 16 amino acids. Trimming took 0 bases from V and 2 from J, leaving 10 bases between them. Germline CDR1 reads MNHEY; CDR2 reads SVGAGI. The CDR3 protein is CASSYSMTVTNEKLFF. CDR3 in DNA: TGTGCCAGCAGTTACTCTATGACAGTGACTAATGAAAAACTGTTTTTT.